The entry that follows covers one TCR beta chain sequence. This entry comes from a study of blood T cell repertoires in COVID-19. The CDR3 consists of 15 residues. Per the germline V gene, CDR1 is SGHKS and CDR2 is YYEKEE (reference sequence). J gave up 4 bases and V 4 bases, and 11 bases lay outside the gene matches. Generated by immunoSEQ multiplex PCR, the TCRdb table keeps only in-frame clones and is missing some. This sample has approximately 290,000 clones, with roughly 90% found just once. The chain links TRBV5-5 to TRBJ2-7, with 7 nucleotides matching TRBD1. The sample taken for sequencing was peripheral blood. The TCR comes from a woman in her thirties with COVID-19, enrolled during active disease. Written as DNA, the CDR3 is TGTGCCAGCAGCAGCTTGACAGGGATGCTTTACGAGCAGTACTTC. Translated: CASSSLTGMLYEQYF.